Shown below are 10 T cell receptor beta chains from a single sample sequenced in a study of shared clonotypes between healthy human individuals. Terminally differentiated effector memory CD45RA+ cells were left out of the naive CD8 fraction, which was CD45RO-negative and positively selected for CCR7. Profiled with immunoSEQ multiplex PCR; TCRdb holds only in-frame clones, not every one. The table lists more than 500,000 clones, about 95% of them singletons, with approximately 0.12% in the top ten. Input material: naive CD8+ T cells sorted from blood. Every receptor here comes from a woman between 25 and 40 years old in good health.

V is TRBV13 and J is TRBJ2-7, with TRBD2 identical over 8 bases. V was clipped by 5 bases and J by 0 bases; unmatched bases: 0. CDR3 length: 13 amino acids. Per the germline V gene, CDR1 is PRHDT and CDR2 is FYEKMQ (reference sequence). The CDR3 DNA is TGTGCCAGCAGCGGGACTAGCTCCTACGAGCAGTACTTC. It codes for CASSGTSSYEQYF. Full variable domain (rest looked up from reference TRBV13 and TRBJ2-7): AAGVIQSPRHLIKEKRETATLKCYPIPRHDTVYWYQQGPGQDPQFLISFYEKMQSDKGSIPDRFSAQQFSDYHSELNMSSLELGDSALYFCASSGTSSYEQYFGPGTRLTVT.

This chain uses TRBV2 with TRBJ2-7, with D perhaps TRBD2 (6 bases). The CDR3 is 16 residues long. Between the trimmed V and J ends, which lost 3 bases and 0 bases, there was a span of 15 bases. The germline gives CDR1 SNHLY, CDR2 FYNNEI. The CDR3 protein is CASSDHTGAPSYEQYF. As DNA, the CDR3 is TGTGCCAGCAGTGATCATACGGGAGCTCCCTCCTACGAGCAGTACTTC. The full variable domain, in which reference TRBV2 and TRBJ2-7 provide the parts outside the CDR3, is EPEVTQTPSHQVTQMGQEVILRCVPISNHLYFYWYRQILGQKVEFLVSFYNNEISEKSEIFDDQFSVERPDGSNFTLKIRSTKLEDSAMYFCASSDHTGAPSYEQYFGPGTRLTVT.

As DNA, the CDR3 is TGTGCCAGCAGGTCACCCCCCGGGCGAATGAACACTGAAGCTTTCTTT. It yields the protein CASRSPPGRMNTEAFF. The V and J genes are TRBV28 and TRBJ1-1, with D unclear. Germline V gene sequence: CDR1 MDHEN, CDR2 SYDVKM. The CDR3 extends over 16 amino acids. V was cut by 6 bases and J by 0 bases, with 17 bases left in between.

The chain joins TRBV9 to TRBJ2-7; 9 nucleotides line up with TRBD1. The CDR3 runs to 14 residues. J gave up 9 bases and V 4 bases, and 11 bases lay outside the gene matches. The V gene's germline CDR1 is SGDLS and CDR2 YYNGEE. The CDR3 loop is CASSPGTGSLAQYF. In DNA, the CDR3 is TGTGCCAGCAGCCCAGGGACAGGGTCCTTGGCGCAGTACTTC.

The chain is built from TRBV27 and TRBJ2-7; no firm D call. Trimming took 2 bases from V and 2 from J, leaving 7 bases between them. The V gene's germline CDR1 is MNHEY and CDR2 SMNVEV (reference sequence). This CDR3 has 13 residues. CDR3 region: CASSLDAAYEQYF. For the CDR3, the DNA is TGTGCCAGCAGTTTAGACGCTGCCTACGAGCAGTACTTC.

This chain joins TRBV7-8 and TRBJ2-7; 7 bases line up with TRBD1. The V gene end was trimmed by 6 bases and the J gene end by 1 base; junction bases not matched to a gene: 3. The CDR3 is 13 residues long. From germline, CDR1 is SGHVS and CDR2 FQNEAQ. This CDR3 reads CASRQGQSYEQYF. The CDR3 bases are TGTGCCAGCAGGCAGGGACAGTCCTACGAGCAGTACTTC.

The chain recombines TRBV27 with TRBJ1-1, with TRBD1 as a possible D gene (6 bases). Germline-derived CDR1 and CDR2 are MNHEY and SMNVEV (reference sequence). The CDR3 is made up of 14 amino acids. Trimming stripped 2 bases from V and 6 bases from J, with 13 bases between. This chain's CDR3 is CASSLRDNRSEAFF. In DNA, the CDR3 is TGTGCCAGCAGTTTACGGGACAACCGTTCTGAAGCTTTCTTT.

CDR3 amino acids: CASRTTRGYEQYF. CDR3 nucleotide sequence: TGTGCCAGTCGAACCACTCGAGGATACGAGCAGTACTTC. V gene TRBV28 combines with J gene TRBJ2-7, with D unresolved. Trimming left V 9 bases short and J 4 bases short, with 16 bases between. CDR3 size: 13 residues. From germline, CDR1 is MDHEN and CDR2 SYDVKM.

The chain is built from TRBV28 and TRBJ2-7, with D tentatively TRBD1 (6 bases). There are 15 residues in the CDR3. Per the germline V gene, CDR1 is MDHEN and CDR2 is SYDVKM. Between the trimmed V and J ends, which lost 3 bases and 5 bases, there was a span of 17 bases. The CDR3 DNA reads as TGTGCCAGCAGTTTCCCCGGGACACCACAACACGAGCAGTACTTC. Amino acids: CASSFPGTPQHEQYF.

This rearrangement joins TRBV29-1 to TRBJ2-5, with 7 nucleotides matching TRBD1. The DNA end is a closer match to TRBJ2-7, so the J assignment may be wrong. Looked up from germline, CDR1 is SQVTM and CDR2 is ANQGSEA. The CDR3 sequence is 13 residues long. CDR3 coding DNA: TGCAGCGTGAAAGGGGACAGACCCTACGAGCAGTACTTC. Protein product: CSVKGDRPYEQYF.